Detailed here is one T cell receptor beta chain. Its target is not known. The sample belongs to a study of shared clonotypes between healthy human individuals. Naive CD8 isolation took CD45RO-negative cells positively selected for CCR7 and excluded terminally differentiated effector memory CD45RA+ cells. V lost 4 bases, J lost 4 bases, and 10 bases lay in between. There are 13 residues in the CDR3. The V gene's germline CDR1 is SGHTS and CDR2 YDEGEE. Sequencing was performed with immunoSEQ multiplex PCR; in TCRdb, only in-frame clones are kept and a portion is missing. The table includes around 580,000 clones, nearly 98% detected once. Study-wide findings and caveats: It was the non-shared clonotypes that had lower generation probabilities than clonotypes shared by all four donors.

The receptor comes from a young man in good health. Material: naive CD8+ T cells sorted from blood. The genes are TRBV5-8 and TRBJ2-3, with D hard to call. This CDR3 reads CASSPRLADTQYF. The CDR3 coding sequence is TGTGCCAGCAGCCCCCGGTTGGCAGATACGCAGTATTTT.